The 24 T cell receptor beta chains in this list originate from one sample, sequenced in a study of blood T cells in healthy people across ages. The authors ran a second PCR of 7 to 11 cycles using a sample-barcoded 5' primer and a J-beta primer mix. Using its own MiXCR run on the 5' RACE reads, TCRdb lists one record per CDR3 protein. This table holds about 1,600,000 distinct CDR3 sequences, about 43% found once. Sequenced material: blood. The receptors stem from a woman younger than 30 in good health.

The rearrangement uses TRBV20-1 and TRBJ2-5; 7 bases match TRBD2. Unmatched junction bases numbered 5, after V lost 6 bases and J lost 1 base. Per the germline V gene, CDR1 is DFQATT and CDR2 is SNEGSKA (reference sequence). CDR3 length: 13 residues. CDR3: CSALWGGQETQYF. Here the CDR3 DNA reads TGCAGTGCCCTCTGGGGGGGCCAAGAGACCCAGTACTTC.

This clonotype was detected only a few times. For the CDR3, the DNA is TGCAGTGCGCCCCGACAGAACTTTGAAGCTTTCTTT. This gives the protein CSAPRQNFEAFF. The rearrangement joins TRBV20-1 to TRBJ1-1; possible D gene TRBD1, 5 bases. Germline assignment: CDR1 DFQATT and CDR2 SNEGSKA (reference sequence). The CDR3 is 12 amino acids. V lost 6 bases and J lost 7, with 15 bases in between.

The V and J genes are TRBV5-1 and TRBJ1-6, with D hard to call. CDR1 is SGHRS and CDR2 is YFSETQ in the germline V gene. The CDR3 covers 14 residues. V lost 0 bases, J lost 7 bases, and 8 bases lay in between. CDR3 loop: CASSLVRGNSPLHF. The CDR3 DNA follows: TGCGCCAGCAGCTTGGTTCGGGGAAATTCACCCCTCCACTTT.

This clonotype was counted between two and nine times. The chain joins TRBV20-1 to TRBJ1-2; no firm D call. V was clipped by 0 bases and J by 0 bases, with 17 bases between them. This CDR3 comprises 17 residues. Germline V gene sequence: CDR1 DFQATT, CDR2 SNEGSKA (reference sequence). The CDR3 DNA sequence: TGCAGTGCTAGAGATGTCGTCAGGTCCGAAGCTAACTATGGCTACACCTTC. Encoded protein: CSARDVVRSEANYGYTF.

This clonotype has a handful of counts. The chain links TRBV27 to TRBJ1-2, with 9 nucleotides matching TRBD1. V lost 7 bases to trimming and J lost 4 bases; unmatched junction nucleotides: 7. Germline CDR1 is MNHEY and CDR2 is SMNVEV (reference sequence). The CDR3 spans 14 residues. The CDR3 nucleotides are TGTGCCAGCACTCCGGGACAGGGTAGCTATGGCTACACCTTC. Amino acid sequence: CASTPGQGSYGYTF.

This clonotype was counted a few times. The chain couples TRBV6-5 to TRBJ2-2; D might be TRBD2 (5 bases). The CDR3 contains 16 residues. Germline lookup yields CDR1 MNHEY and CDR2 SVGAGI. Between the trimmed V and J ends, which lost 2 bases and 6 bases, there was a span of 16 bases. CDR3 nucleotide sequence: TGTGCCAGCAGTTACAGGCGTACGGGGATCCCCGGGGAGCTGTTTTTT. The encoded protein is CASSYRRTGIPGELFF.

The V and J genes are TRBV7-9 and TRBJ2-1, with 8 bases lining up with TRBD2. The length of the CDR3 is 15 residues. CDR1 and CDR2 from the germline V gene are SEHNR and FQNEAQ (reference sequence). V lost 10 bases, J lost 4 bases, and 12 bases stayed unmatched. Here the CDR3 reads CATGGAGGEYNEQFF. The CDR3, as DNA: TGTGCCACCGGGGGGGCGGGAGGAGAGTACAATGAGCAGTTCTTC.

The chain combines TRBV20-1 with TRBJ2-5; TRBD1 aligns across 10 bases. The V gene end was trimmed by 8 bases and the J gene end by 1 base; junction bases not matched to a gene: 7. CDR1 and CDR2 from the germline V gene are DFQATT and SNEGSKA (reference sequence). This CDR3 has 14 residues. CDR3 sequence (DNA): TGCAGTCCAATTGACAGGGGGCCCCAAGAGACCCAGTACTTC. Its protein product is CSPIDRGPQETQYF.

With respect to this clonotype: This clone may be a read error of a much larger clone one base away. V is TRBV12-3 or TRBV12-4 and J is TRBJ1-1; D ambiguous. This CDR3 contains 15 residues. The CDR3 reads CAGRREQLMNTEAFF. The CDR3 DNA follows: TGTGCCGGCAGGCGGGAGCAGCTCATGAACACTGAAGCTTTCTTT.

This clonotype was observed a handful of times. CDR3 nucleotides: TGTGCCAGCAGTTTTACTACTAATGAGCAGTTCTTC. It encodes CASSFTTNEQFF. This chain links TRBV12-3 or TRBV12-4 with TRBJ2-1; no reliable D call. The V and J ends lost 3 bases and 7 bases respectively, with 7 bases between them. This CDR3 region has 12 residues.

This clonotype was detected ten times or more. CDR3 sequence (DNA): TGTGCCATCAGCGACTGGACGAATCACTATGGCTACACCTTC. It is translated as CAISDWTNHYGYTF. The chain recombines TRBV10-3 with TRBJ1-2; D is unclear. This CDR3 spans 14 amino acids. CDR1 is ENHRY, CDR2 SYGVKD, per germline. V was cut by 6 bases and J by 3 bases, with 14 bases left in between.

This clonotype was detected only a few times. The gene calls are TRBV20-1 and TRBJ1-2; D uncertain. Deletions cut 0 bases from V and 2 bases from J, with 10 bases between. CDR3 length equals 14 residues. Germline values: CDR1 DFQATT, CDR2 SNEGSKA (reference sequence). For the CDR3, the DNA is TGCAGTGCTAGAGATATAGAGCAGAACTATGGCTACACCTTC. Protein sequence: CSARDIEQNYGYTF.

For this clonotype: One end of the junction varies from germline; a read error may be responsible. V usage is TRBV4-2 and J usage is TRBJ2-3; 10 bases are a match to TRBD2. CDR1 is LGHNA, CDR2 YNFKEQ, per germline. The CDR3 sequence is 17 residues long. The CDR3 here is CASNQGWTSGPADTQYF. Written as DNA, the CDR3 is TGTGCCAGCAACCAAGGGTGGACTAGCGGACCTGCGGATACGCAGTATTTT.

The CDR3 coding sequence is TGCAGTGCTAGTTGGATTGGCGGGAGGAGCAATGAGCAGTTCTTC. Its protein product is CSASWIGGRSNEQFF. This chain links TRBV20-1 with TRBJ2-1, with TRBD2 matching 8 bases. The CDR3 has 15 residues. V dropped 3 bases and J dropped 6; count of bases not matched to a gene: 10. Germline CDR1 DFQATT, CDR2 SNEGSKA (reference sequence).

This rearrangement joins TRBV28 to TRBJ1-2; perhaps TRBD1 as D (5 bases). The V gene's germline CDR1 is MDHEN and CDR2 SYDVKM. The CDR3 sequence is 14 residues long. V was pared by 7 bases and J by 0 bases, with 12 bases between. The CDR3 DNA follows: TGTGCCAGCATCGGGGGAGGGACTAACTATGGCTACACCTTC. It yields the protein CASIGGGTNYGYTF.

This clonotype was seen more than once but under ten times. J is TRBJ2-3 and V is TRBV7-9; D gene uncertain. Germline assignment: CDR1 SEHNR and CDR2 FQNEAQ (reference sequence). V was pared by 5 bases and J by 6 bases, with 12 bases between. The CDR3 consists of 13 residues. CDR3 bases: TGTGCCAGCAGCCCGGGTCCTGACGATACGCAGTATTTT. Its protein product is CASSPGPDDTQYF. The full variable domain, with the rest looked up from reference TRBV7-9 and TRBJ2-3, is DTGVSQNPRHKITKRGQNVTFRCDPISEHNRLYWYRQTLGQGPEFLTYFQNEAQLEKSRLLSDRFSAERPKGSFSTLEIQRTEQGDSAMYLCASSPGPDDTQYFGPGTRLTVL.

The gene calls are TRBV5-1 and TRBJ1-2; 10 nucleotides align to TRBD1. The length of the CDR3 is 15 residues. The V gene end was trimmed by 4 bases and the J gene end by 4 bases; junction bases not matched to a gene: 7. The germline V gene has CDR1 SGHRS and CDR2 YFSETQ. This chain's CDR3 is CASSDRGRVAYGYTF. The DNA for the CDR3 is TGCGCCAGCAGCGACAGGGGGCGGGTCGCCTATGGCTACACCTTC.

This clonotype was recorded once. This chain uses TRBV12-3 or TRBV12-4 with TRBJ1-2; 11 nucleotides match TRBD1. CDR3 length equals 16 residues. V gave up 3 bases and J gave up 8 bases; unmatched junction bases: 11. CDR3 in amino acids: CASSFASGTGGRGYTF. The CDR3 DNA sequence: TGTGCCAGCAGTTTTGCGTCGGGGACAGGGGGGAGAGGCTACACCTTC.

The rearrangement joins TRBV7-9 to TRBJ2-2, with D perhaps TRBD1 (6 bases). V lost 1 base and J lost 9, with 9 bases in between. Germline CDR1 is SEHNR and CDR2 is FQNEAQ (reference sequence). This CDR3 region has 13 residues. The CDR3 DNA reads TGTGCCAGCAGCTTAGGACAGGCCAGGGAGCTGTTTTTT. Translation gives CASSLGQARELFF.

This clonotype has just a few counts. This chain connects TRBV6-1 to TRBJ1-1; D call uncertain. Germline V CDR1 and CDR2: MNHNS, SASEGT. The CDR3 is made up of 14 amino acids. The germline V and J ends were trimmed by 11 bases and 0 bases, with 16 bases remaining between them. The CDR3: CALSYDIVNTEAFF. The CDR3 DNA is TGTGCCTTAAGCTACGACATTGTGAACACTGAAGCTTTCTTT.

The chain uses TRBV12-3 or TRBV12-4 and TRBJ2-3; no definite D call. V was pared by 4 bases and J by 8 bases, with 13 bases between. CDR3 size: 13 residues. The CDR3 protein is CASSSYSFGTQYF. CDR3 DNA sequence: TGTGCCAGCAGTTCATACTCGTTTGGTACGCAGTATTTT.

Here the CDR3 DNA reads TGCAGTGCTAGCGAGACAGGGGGCTTTGGCTACACCTTC. It translates to CSASETGGFGYTF. The rearrangement uses TRBV20-1 and TRBJ1-2, with TRBD1 identical over 10 bases. The CDR3 is 13 residues long. Germline assignment: CDR1 DFQATT and CDR2 SNEGSKA (reference sequence). J was trimmed by 7 bases and V by 3 bases; bases with no gene match: 5.

This clonotype was counted a few times. V gene TRBV7-9 combines with J gene TRBJ1-5; D ambiguous. Germline V gene sequence: CDR1 SEHNR, CDR2 FQNEAQ (reference sequence). The CDR3 sequence is 15 residues long. The germline V and J ends were trimmed by 6 bases and 5 bases, with 17 bases remaining between them. In DNA, the CDR3 is TGTGCCAGCAGTCTTCCCAAGGTTGAGGATCAGCCCCAGCATTTT. Protein product: CASSLPKVEDQPQHF.

This chain connects TRBV2 to TRBJ2-1, with D hard to call. The germline V gene encodes CDR1 SNHLY and CDR2 FYNNEI. CDR3 length: 13 residues. Trimming pared 2 bases from V and 7 bases from J, leaving 9 bases between. CDR3 in DNA: TGTGCCAGCAGTGAAACCTCGTGGAATGAGCAGTTCTTC. As protein: CASSETSWNEQFF.